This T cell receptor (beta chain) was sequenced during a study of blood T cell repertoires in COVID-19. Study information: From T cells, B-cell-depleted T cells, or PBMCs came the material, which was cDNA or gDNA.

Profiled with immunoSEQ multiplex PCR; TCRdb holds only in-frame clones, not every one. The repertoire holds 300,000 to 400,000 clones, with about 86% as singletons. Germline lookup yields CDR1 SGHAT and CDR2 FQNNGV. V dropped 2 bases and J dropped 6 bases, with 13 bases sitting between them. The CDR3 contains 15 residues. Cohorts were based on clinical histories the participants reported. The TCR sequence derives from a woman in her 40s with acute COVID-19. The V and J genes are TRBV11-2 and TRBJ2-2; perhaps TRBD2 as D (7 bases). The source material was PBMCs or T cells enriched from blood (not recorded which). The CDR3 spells CASSLNRGGAGELFF. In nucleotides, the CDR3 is TGTGCCAGCAGCTTAAATAGGGGGGGGGCCGGGGAGCTGTTTTTT. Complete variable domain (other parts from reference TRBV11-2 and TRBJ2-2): EAGVAQSPRYKIIEKRQSVAFWCNPISGHATLYWYQQILGQGPKLLIQFQNNGVVDDSQLPKDRFSAERLKGVDSTLKIQPAKLEDSAVYLCASSLNRGGAGELFFGEGSRLTVL.